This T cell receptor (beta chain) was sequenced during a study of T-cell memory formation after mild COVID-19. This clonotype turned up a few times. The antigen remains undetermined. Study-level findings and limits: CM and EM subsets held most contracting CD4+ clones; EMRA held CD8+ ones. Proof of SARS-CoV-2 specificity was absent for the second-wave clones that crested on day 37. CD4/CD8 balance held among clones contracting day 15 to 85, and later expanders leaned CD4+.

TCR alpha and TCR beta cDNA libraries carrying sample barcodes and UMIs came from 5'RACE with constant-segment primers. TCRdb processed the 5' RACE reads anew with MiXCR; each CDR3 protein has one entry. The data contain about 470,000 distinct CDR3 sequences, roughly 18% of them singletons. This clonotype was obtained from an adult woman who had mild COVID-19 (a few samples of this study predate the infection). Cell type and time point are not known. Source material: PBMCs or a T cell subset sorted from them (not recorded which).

The CDR3 is CASRQQDLSTSPLHF. The DNA for the CDR3 is TGTGCCAGCAGACAACAGGACCTATCAACCTCACCCCTCCACTTT. The chain couples TRBV14 to TRBJ1-6, with a possible D match to TRBD1 (5 bases). The CDR3 sequence is 15 residues long. V lost 6 bases to trimming and J lost 10 bases, with 19 bases between them. CDR1 and CDR2 (germline): SGHDN, FVKESK.